The 13 T cell receptor beta chains given below trace back to one sample, sequenced in a study of T cell responses to AZD1222 COVID-19 vaccine. Generated by immunoSEQ multiplex PCR, the TCRdb table keeps only in-frame clones and is missing some. The top ten clones hold approximately 0.69% of a sample with 180,000 or so clones, approximately 94% of them seen once. The starting material was peripheral blood, obtained on day 0 of AZD1222 vaccination. The receptors originated from an adult in good health.

The rearrangement uses TRBV4-1 and TRBJ1-3; D is unresolved. CDR1 is MGHRA, CDR2 YSYEKL, per germline. The CDR3 runs to 16 residues. V lost 3 bases and J 0 bases, leaving 12 bases between the germline ends. The CDR3 nucleotides read TGCGCCAGCAGCCAGGCTTTGGGGATCTCTGGAAACACCATATATTTT. Amino acid sequence: CASSQALGISGNTIYF.

The chain uses TRBV28 and TRBJ2-3; 7 bases are shared with TRBD2. Looked up from germline, CDR1 is MDHEN and CDR2 is SYDVKM. V dropped 3 bases and J dropped 5; count of bases not matched to a gene: 5. The CDR3 has 14 amino acids. The CDR3 nucleotides are TGTGCCAGCAGTTTGGGAGGGCATAGAGATACGCAGTATTTT. Protein: CASSLGGHRDTQYF.

The chain recombines TRBV2 with TRBJ2-1; 13 bases map to TRBD2. J gave up 7 bases and V 5 bases, and 5 bases lay outside the gene matches. The CDR3 runs 15 residues. Germline V CDR1 and CDR2: SNHLY, FYNNEI. CDR3: CASSTTSGRSNEQFF. The CDR3 region has the DNA TGTGCCAGCAGTACGACTAGCGGGAGGTCAAATGAGCAGTTCTTC.

The V call is TRBV18, the J call TRBJ2-1; D unclear. Germline CDR1 is KGHSH and CDR2 is LQKENI. This CDR3 spans 15 amino acids. Trimming stripped 1 base from V and 6 bases from J, with 13 bases between. The DNA of the CDR3 is TGTGCCAGCTCACCACGGGTTACGACTGGCAATGAGCAGTTCTTC. It codes for CASSPRVTTGNEQFF.

The rearrangement links TRBV28 to TRBJ2-5; D ambiguous. V lost 3 bases and J 5 bases, leaving 7 bases between the germline ends. There are 12 residues in the CDR3. Germline-derived CDR1 and CDR2 are MDHEN and SYDVKM. The chain's CDR3 is CASSFGPETQYF. The CDR3, as DNA: TGTGCCAGCAGTTTTGGACCCGAGACCCAGTACTTC.

The DNA for the CDR3 is TGTGCCAGCAGTTCATTAGGAGGGGCCGGCACTGAAGCTTTCTTT. Translation: CASSSLGGAGTEAFF. This chain uses TRBV3-1 (or the pseudogene TRBV3-2) with TRBJ1-1; tentative D call: TRBD1 (5 bases). Germline V gene data show CDR1 as LGHDT and CDR2 as YNNKEL (reference sequence). The length of the CDR3 is 15 residues. With 6 bases removed from V and 4 bases from J, the gap between germline ends came to 18 bases.

This chain uses TRBV28 with TRBJ2-3; 15 bases are shared with TRBD2. V was clipped by 8 bases and J by 6 bases; unmatched bases: 0. Germline V gene lookup returns CDR1 MDHEN and CDR2 SYDVKM. This CDR3 has 13 amino acids. The CDR3 DNA reads TGTGCCAGCGGACTAGCGGGAGGGGATACGCAGTATTTT. This gives the protein CASGLAGGDTQYF.

The chain joins TRBV5-1 to TRBJ1-1; TRBD1 matches 7 bases. The V segment lost 4 bases and the J segment 3 bases; nucleotides outside the gene matches: 6. This CDR3 has 14 amino acids. Looked up from germline, CDR1 is SGHRS and CDR2 is YFSETQ. CDR3 residues: CASSPQGRDTEAFF. CDR3 nucleotide sequence: TGCGCCAGCAGCCCACAGGGGCGCGACACTGAAGCTTTCTTT. Full variable domain (outside the CDR3, taken from reference TRBV5-1 and TRBJ1-1): KAGVTQTPRYLIKTRGQQVTLSCSPISGHRSVSWYQQTPGQGLQFLFEYFSETQRNKGNFPGRFSGRQFSNSRSEMNVSTLELGDSALYLCASSPQGRDTEAFFGQGTRLTVV.

V gene TRBV10-3 combines with J gene TRBJ1-1; 9 bases are shared with TRBD1. V was clipped by 6 bases and J by 2 bases; unmatched bases: 4. The CDR3 is made up of 14 amino acids. Looked up from germline, CDR1 is ENHRY and CDR2 is SYGVKD. In DNA, the CDR3 is TGTGCCATCAGGGGGACAGGGATAAACACTGAAGCTTTCTTT. As protein: CAIRGTGINTEAFF.

This rearrangement joins TRBV28 to TRBJ1-5; the match to TRBD1 covers 7 bases. The CDR3 is 15 amino acids. Germline V gene data show CDR1 as MDHEN and CDR2 as SYDVKM. V trimming: 5 bases; J trimming: 2 bases; junction bases outside the gene matches: 6. DNA of the CDR3: TGTGCCAGCAGTACCGGGACAGCGGGCAATCAGCCCCAGCATTTT. It yields the protein CASSTGTAGNQPQHF.

The rearrangement links TRBV20-1 to TRBJ2-7, with D uncertain. The CDR3 runs 11 residues. The germline V gene has CDR1 DFQATT and CDR2 SNEGSKA (reference sequence). V was cut by 3 bases and J by 6 bases, with 9 bases left in between. CDR3 amino acids: CSASLSGEQYF. The CDR3 DNA follows: TGCAGTGCTAGCCTCTCCGGCGAGCAGTACTTC.

J is TRBJ1-5 and V is TRBV5-1, with D unclear. CDR3 size: 12 residues. Germline assignment: CDR1 SGHRS and CDR2 YFSETQ. The V and J ends lost 5 bases and 7 bases respectively, with 10 bases between them. CDR3 sequence: CASSPSGQPQHF. The CDR3 nucleotides are TGCGCCAGCAGTCCCTCTGGACAGCCCCAGCATTTT.

This sequence joins TRBV19 and TRBJ1-2; TRBD1 might be the D (5 bases). V lost 7 bases to trimming and J lost 6 bases, with 15 bases between them. The V gene's germline CDR1 is LNHDA and CDR2 SQIVND (reference sequence). The CDR3 has 13 residues. DNA for the CDR3: TGTGCCAGTACCCAGGGAACCTTTGATGGCTACACCTTC. This gives the protein CASTQGTFDGYTF.